A selection of T cell receptor beta chains follows, all from one sample in a study of cytomegalovirus exposure and HLA in healthy donors. Assay: immunoSEQ multiplex PCR; the TCRdb copy retains only in-frame clones and omits some. The profile shows 150,000 to 200,000 clones, 80% to 90% of them singletons. Material for sequencing was PBMCs. The source of these receptors is a woman aged 18-29 years in good health and CMV-seronegative. Both conserved end residues are part of each CDR3. The D gene is left open where the match is weak. Where a row states a size, it is once, few, many or the class of an expanded clone; other rows omit it.

clone_size	v_call	j_call	d_call	cdr3_nt	cdr3_aa
NA	TRBV15	TRBJ1-4	NA	TGTGCCACCAGCAGAGTGGGGGACTCTAATGAAAAACTGTTTTTT	CATSRVGDSNEKLFF
NA	TRBV6-1	TRBJ1-5	NA	TGTGCCAGCAGTGCGGAGGGTCTGAGCAATCAGCCCCAGCATTTT	CASSAEGLSNQPQHF
few	TRBV10-3	TRBJ2-7	TRBD2	TGTGCCATCAGTGAGTCGACTGGGGGAGGGCCGAACGAGCAGTACTTC	CAISESTGGGPNEQYF
NA	TRBV5-1	TRBJ2-2	TRBD1	TGCGCCAGCAGCCCCCTCCCGACAGGGGTGACCGGGGAGCTGTTTTTT	CASSPLPTGVTGELFF
once	TRBV15	TRBJ1-6	TRBD1	TGTGCCACCAGCAGAGGGACAGGGGGAAGTAATTCACCCCTCCACTTT	CATSRGTGGSNSPLHF
NA	TRBV28	TRBJ2-5	NA	TGTGCCACCCGGAGGGACAGCGACAAAGAGACCCAGTACTTC	CATRRDSDKETQYF
few	TRBV5-6	TRBJ2-2	NA	TGTGCCAGCAGCTTGGCCCGGGCGTTGGGGAGCACCGGGGAGCTGTTTTTT	CASSLARALGSTGELFF
NA	TRBV6-5	TRBJ1-2	TRBD1	TGTGCCAGCAGGGAGACAGGGGCCCATGGCTACACCTTC	CASRETGAHGYTF
NA	TRBV10-2	TRBJ1-3	NA	TGCGCCAGCAGTGAGTCGGGGGGTGTTGGAAACACCATATATTTT	CASSESGGVGNTIYF
NA	TRBV5-1	TRBJ2-1	NA	TGCGCCAGCAGCTTGGTTTTTGGGGGGAAGAATGAGCAGTTCTTC	CASSLVFGGKNEQFF
NA	TRBV7-6	TRBJ2-3	TRBD2	TGTGCCAGCAGCCCCTACGCTAGCGGGAGGCAGGCAGATACGCAGTATTTT	CASSPYASGRQADTQYF
NA	TRBV6-1	TRBJ2-2	NA	TGTGCCACCAGGAGGGGTGGGAGGGAGCTGTTTTTT	CATRRGGRELFF
NA	TRBV29-1	TRBJ1-1	NA	TGCAGCGTTGCGGTAGTGGAAGCTTTCTTT	CSVAVVEAFF
NA	TRBV4-2	TRBJ2-2	NA	TGTGCCAGCAGCCAGGGGGAGGCCTTCACCGGGGAGCTGTTTTTT	CASSQGEAFTGELFF
NA	TRBV19	TRBJ1-1	NA	TGTGCCAGTAGGGTACAGGGGAACACTGAAGCTTTCTTT	CASRVQGNTEAFF
NA	TRBV6-4	TRBJ1-1	NA	TGTGCCAGCAGCAGGTTGGCAGACACTGAAGCTTTCTTT	CASSRLADTEAFF
few	TRBV18	TRBJ2-7	TRBD2	TGTGCCAGCTCACCAACAAGTCGACCCGGGACTAGGGTTTACGAGCAGTACTTC	CASSPTSRPGTRVYEQYF
NA	TRBV5-6	TRBJ2-7	NA	TGTGCCAGCAGCTTTTCGAGCGAGCAGTACTTC	CASSFSSEQYF
few	TRBV6-1	TRBJ2-3	TRBD2	TGTGCCACAATGGGCGGGAGGGCTGGTGATACGCAGTATTTT	CATMGGRAGDTQYF
NA	TRBV7-9	TRBJ2-1	TRBD2	TGTGCCAGCAGCTCACTAACGGCGGGAGTGTACAATGAGCAGTTCTTC	CASSSLTAGVYNEQFF
NA	TRBV4-1	TRBJ1-6	TRBD1	TGCGCCAGCAGCCAGACAGGGGTGGATTCACCCCTCCACTTT	CASSQTGVDSPLHF
NA	TRBV6-1	TRBJ2-2	NA	TGTGCCAGCAGTGAGAGGGTGGGAACCGGGGAGCTGTTTTTT	CASSERVGTGELFF
few	TRBV29-1	TRBJ2-7	NA	TGCAGCGTTGAGGTAGTTTCCGAGCAGTACTTC	CSVEVVSEQYF
few	TRBV25-1	TRBJ2-6	TRBD1	TGTGCCAGCAGTGCCCGGGACAGGGGATATGGGGCCAACGTCCTGACTTTC	CASSARDRGYGANVLTF
once	TRBV5-4	TRBJ1-6	NA	TGTGCCAGCAGCTTGGCAGGGGTCTATAATTCACCCCTCCACTTT	CASSLAGVYNSPLHF
NA	TRBV4-2	TRBJ2-7	TRBD1	TGTGCCAGCAGCCAAGCGGGACAGGGCTACGAGCAGTACTTC	CASSQAGQGYEQYF
NA	TRBV21-1	TRBJ2-6	NA	TGTGCCAGCTCAGATACTGGGGCCAACGTCCTGACTTTC	CASSDTGANVLTF
NA	TRBV5-6	TRBJ2-1	TRBD2	TGTGCCAGCAGCTTGGGACTAGCGGGCTCCTACAATGAGCAGTTCTTC	CASSLGLAGSYNEQFF
NA	TRBV6-1	TRBJ2-5	TRBD2	TGTGCCAGCGGCCGTAGCGGGCAAGAGACCCAGTACTTC	CASGRSGQETQYF
NA	TRBV5-6	TRBJ2-5	TRBD1	TGTGCCAGCAGCTTTGGCCAGACAGGGGAGACCCAGTACTTC	CASSFGQTGETQYF
NA	TRBV30	TRBJ1-4	TRBD1	TGTGCCTGGACCTCGACAGGGATTAATGAAAAACTGTTTTTT	CAWTSTGINEKLFF
NA	TRBV6-6	TRBJ2-5	TRBD2	TGTGCCAGCAGTGTGACTAGCGGGAGAGAGACCCAGTACTTC	CASSVTSGRETQYF
NA	TRBV5-1	TRBJ2-2	NA	TGCGCCAGCAGTACGGGGTCCACCGGGGAGCTGTTTTTT	CASSTGSTGELFF
NA	TRBV10-2	TRBJ2-7	TRBD2	TGCGCCAGCACCGGAGCGGGAGGAGGGTACGAGCAGTACTTC	CASTGAGGGYEQYF
once	TRBV6-1	TRBJ1-5	NA	TGTGCCAGCAGTTTGGGGCCCGAAAATCAGCCCCAGCATTTT	CASSLGPENQPQHF
NA	TRBV6-5	TRBJ2-2	TRBD1	TGTGCCAGCAGTTACTCGGGACAGGGGTCCGGGGAGCTGTTTTTT	CASSYSGQGSGELFF
NA	TRBV27	TRBJ2-1	NA	TGTGCCAGCAGTTCCAACCACAAAAGCTCCTACAATGAGCAGTTCTTC	CASSSNHKSSYNEQFF
NA	TRBV29-1	TRBJ2-7	TRBD2	TGCAGCGTCCTGGCGGGAGGGCCCTACGAGCAGTACTTC	CSVLAGGPYEQYF
NA	TRBV19	TRBJ2-1	NA	TGTGCCAGTAGTGCTGGAGAGGGGGTTAATGAGCAGTTCTTC	CASSAGEGVNEQFF
NA	TRBV19	TRBJ2-7	TRBD2	TGTGCCAGTAGTATTAGAGGACTAGCGGGAGGAGGCGAGCAGTACTTC	CASSIRGLAGGGEQYF
NA	TRBV6-6	TRBJ2-7	NA	TGTGCCAGCAGTTATCCAGGGTTGGTCGAGCAGTACTTC	CASSYPGLVEQYF